This T cell receptor beta chain emerged from a study of blood T cell repertoires in COVID-19. The overall study: PBMCs, B-cell-depleted T cells, or T cells were the source of the cDNA or gDNA that made up the material.

Losses at the gene ends were 3 bases for V and 4 bases for J; bases not matched to a gene: 4. Germline V gene sequence: CDR1 MNHNS, CDR2 SASEGT. The CDR3 has 14 amino acids. Original methodology: Amplification of reference gene primers provided the estimated nucleated cell counts. Some clones are missing from TCRdb's copy, which holds only in-frame ones; the method was immunoSEQ multiplex PCR. V and J calls and clone size are copied from that table; D and trimming were computed from the DNA. The sample records under 200,000 clones, roughly 86% being singletons. The sequence was obtained from a middle-aged man with active or convalescent COVID-19. This chain uses TRBV6-1 with TRBJ2-5; TRBD1 matches at 8 bases. Sequencing used peripheral blood. The CDR3 DNA reads TGTGCCAGCAGTGAGGGCAGGGGGCGAGAGACCCAGTACTTC. Its protein is CASSEGRGRETQYF.